The T cell receptor beta chain under discussion was sequenced for a study of T cell responses to AZD1222 COVID-19 vaccine. The wider study: The analysis combined second doses at about 4 or about 12 weeks. Study-level results: There were vaccine-associated CD4 TCRs across spike, dominant at 160-218 and 743-854. Repertoires were sampled only after the peak T cell response.

Germline V gene data show CDR1 as SQVTM and CDR2 as ANQGSEA. CDR3 length: 13 amino acids. The germline V and J ends were trimmed by 1 base and 4 bases, with 10 bases remaining between them. This table comes from immunoSEQ multiplex PCR, and its TCRdb copy is limited to in-frame clones, with some not included. The data show 130,000 or so clones, 89% seen once. As regards this clone: As yet, its antigen is unknown.

The sequence came from an adult in good health. The genes are TRBV29-1 and TRBJ1-1; D possibly corresponds to TRBD1 (6 bases). The sequencing here drew on peripheral blood, taken on day 0 of AZD1222 vaccination. CDR3 sequence (DNA): TGCAGCGTTGAAGTGAGGGGGGGCACTGAAGCTTTCTTT. This encodes CSVEVRGGTEAFF.